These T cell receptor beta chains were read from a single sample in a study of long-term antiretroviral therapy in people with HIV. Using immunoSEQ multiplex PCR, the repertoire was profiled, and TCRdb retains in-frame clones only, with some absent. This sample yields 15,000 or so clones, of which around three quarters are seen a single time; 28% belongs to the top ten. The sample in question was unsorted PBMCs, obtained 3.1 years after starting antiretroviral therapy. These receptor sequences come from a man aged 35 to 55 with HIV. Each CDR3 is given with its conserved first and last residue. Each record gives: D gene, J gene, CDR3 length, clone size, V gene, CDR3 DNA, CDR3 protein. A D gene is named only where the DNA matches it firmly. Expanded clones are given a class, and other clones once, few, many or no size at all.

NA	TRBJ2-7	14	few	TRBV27	TGTGCCAGCAGTTTAGGGGGCCCCTCCTACGAGCAGTACTTC	CASSLGGPSYEQYF
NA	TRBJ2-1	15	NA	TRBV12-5	TGTGCTAGTGGTTTGGGGGCGGTCCCCTACAATGAGCAGTTCTTC	CASGLGAVPYNEQFF
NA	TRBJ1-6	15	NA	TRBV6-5	TGTGCCAGCAGTTACTCTAGGGCGGGTAATTCACCCCTCCACTTT	CASSYSRAGNSPLHF
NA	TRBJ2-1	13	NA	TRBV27	TGTGCCAGCAGTTTAGACAAAAACAATGAGCAGTTCTTC	CASSLDKNNEQFF
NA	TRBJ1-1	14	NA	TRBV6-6	TGTGCCAGCAGCCCTGGCGGTGGGAACACTGAAGCTTTCTTT	CASSPGGGNTEAFF
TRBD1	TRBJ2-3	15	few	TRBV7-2	TGTGCCAGCAGCTTAAGGGACAGGCCCCCAGATACGCAGTATTTT	CASSLRDRPPDTQYF
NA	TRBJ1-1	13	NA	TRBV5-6	TGTGCCAGCAGCTTCGGGGGGATCGGTGAAGCTTTCTTT	CASSFGGIGEAFF
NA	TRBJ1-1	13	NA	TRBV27	TGTGCCAGCAAATCGGGGAGCAACACTGAAGCTTTCTTT	CASKSGSNTEAFF
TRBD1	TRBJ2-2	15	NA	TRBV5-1	TGCGCCAGCAGCTCGACAGGGCTAAGCACCGGGGAGCTGTTTTTT	CASSSTGLSTGELFF
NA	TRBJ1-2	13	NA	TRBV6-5	TGTGCCAGCAGTTCCCAGGGATTCTATGGCTACACCTTC	CASSSQGFYGYTF
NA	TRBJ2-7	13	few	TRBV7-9	TGTGCCAGCAGCTTAGCGTGGGGGGACGAGCAGTACTTC	CASSLAWGDEQYF
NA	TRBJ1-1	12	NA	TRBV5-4	TGTGCCAGCAGCTTGGATGGCACTGAAGCTTTCTTT	CASSLDGTEAFF
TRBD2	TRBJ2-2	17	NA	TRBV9	TGTGCCAGCAGCCCTACCCCTAGCGGGGGGGCCGCCGGGGAGCTGTTTTTT	CASSPTPSGGAAGELFF
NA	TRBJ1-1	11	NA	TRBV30	TGTGCCTGGAGCTTTAGCACTGAAGCTTTCTTT	CAWSFSTEAFF
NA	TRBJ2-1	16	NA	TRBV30	TGTGCCTGGAGTCGGTCCCGGGGGCCCCCTTTGGATGAGCAGTTCTTC	CAWSRSRGPPLDEQFF
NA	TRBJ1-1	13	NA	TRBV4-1	TGCGCCAGCAGCCAAGACAGGGACACTGAAGCTTTCTTT	CASSQDRDTEAFF
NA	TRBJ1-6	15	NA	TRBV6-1	TGTGCCAGCAGCAGCGGGGACCGTATAAATTCACCCCTCCACTTT	CASSSGDRINSPLHF
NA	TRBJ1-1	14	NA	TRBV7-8	TGTGCCAGCAGCTTAGCGAACAGGGTCTTTGAAGCTTTCTTT	CASSLANRVFEAFF
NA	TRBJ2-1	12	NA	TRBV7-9	TGTGCCAGCAGCTTGATTTCTAATGAGCAGTTCTTC	CASSLISNEQFF
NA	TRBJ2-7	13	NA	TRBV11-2	TGTGCCAGCAGCTTACCCGGGGTACACGAGCAGTACTTC	CASSLPGVHEQYF
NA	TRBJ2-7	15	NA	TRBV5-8	TGTGCCAGCAGCTTGGCGGCAGGGCGAACCTACGAGCAGTACTTC	CASSLAAGRTYEQYF
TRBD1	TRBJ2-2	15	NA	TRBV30	TGTGCCTGGAGTTCCGGGACAGGGGTGGTCGGGGAGCTGTTTTTT	CAWSSGTGVVGELFF
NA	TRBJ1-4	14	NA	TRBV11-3	TGTGCCAGCAGGGGGCAGGGCGGTAATGAAAAACTGTTTTTT	CASRGQGGNEKLFF
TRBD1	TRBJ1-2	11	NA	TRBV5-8	TGTGCCAGCAGCGGGGGACAGGATTACACCTTC	CASSGGQDYTF
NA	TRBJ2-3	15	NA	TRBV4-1	TGCGCCAGCAGCCCCAGGGGAGTGGGCACAGATACGCAGTATTTT	CASSPRGVGTDTQYF
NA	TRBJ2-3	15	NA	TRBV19	TGTGCCAGTAGTATTACCGAGAGTAGCACAGATACGCAGTATTTT	CASSITESSTDTQYF
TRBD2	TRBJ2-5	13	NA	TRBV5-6	TGTGCCAGCAGCTTGGGCGGGGGAGAGACCCAGTACTTC	CASSLGGGETQYF
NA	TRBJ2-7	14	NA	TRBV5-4	TGTGCCAGCAGTTACAGGGGAGGGTCCTACGAGCAGTACTTC	CASSYRGGSYEQYF
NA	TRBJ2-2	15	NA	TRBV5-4	TGTGCCAGCAGCTTGCGGCAGGGGAACACCGGGGAGCTGTTTTTT	CASSLRQGNTGELFF
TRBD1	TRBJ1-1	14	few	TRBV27	TGTGCCAGCAGTCCGGGACAGTTGAACACTGAAGCTTTCTTT	CASSPGQLNTEAFF
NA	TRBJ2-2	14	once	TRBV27	TGTGCCAGCAGTTTTGGGACGGGAACCGGGGAGCTGTTTTTT	CASSFGTGTGELFF
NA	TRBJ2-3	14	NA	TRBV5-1	TGCGCCAGCAGCCCAGCTACTCCCACAGATACGCAGTATTTT	CASSPATPTDTQYF
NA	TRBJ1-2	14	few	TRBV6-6	NA	CASSSSTGAYGYTF
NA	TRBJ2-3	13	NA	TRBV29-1	TGCAGCGCCTCGGGGATACTCACAGATACGCAGTATTTT	CSASGILTDTQYF
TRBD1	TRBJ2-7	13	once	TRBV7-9	TGTGCCAGCAGCTCGGGACAGGGGAACGAGCAGTACTTC	CASSSGQGNEQYF
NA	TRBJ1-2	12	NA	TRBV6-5	TGTGCCACGTGGCAGGTCGACTATGGCTACACCTTC	CATWQVDYGYTF
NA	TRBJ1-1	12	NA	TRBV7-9	TGTGCCAGCAGCCCCGATGGCACTGAAGCTTTCTTT	CASSPDGTEAFF
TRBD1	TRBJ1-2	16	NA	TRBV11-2	TGTGCCAGCAGCTCGTTACAGGGGATCCTTAACTATGGCTACACCTTC	CASSSLQGILNYGYTF
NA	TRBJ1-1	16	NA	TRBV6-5	TGTGCCAGCAGTTACCGGTTGACATCAGTGAACACTGAAGCTTTCTTT	CASSYRLTSVNTEAFF
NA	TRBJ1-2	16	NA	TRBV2	TGTGCCAGCAGTGACGCTCCGGTCGACTATGACTATGGCTACACCTTC	CASSDAPVDYDYGYTF
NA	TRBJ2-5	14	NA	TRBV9	TGTGCCAGCAGCCCTAGAAGGGAAGGGGAGACCCAGTACTTC	CASSPRREGETQYF